The following is a TCR beta chain sequence with its context. Its cognate antigen is unknown. It was with a sample-barcoded 5' primer and a J-beta primer mix that a second PCR of about 6 to 12 cycles was run. Researchers report that a template-switch adaptor with 12 random nucleotides tagged each cDNA molecule. From the 5' RACE reads, TCRdb called clonotypes with MiXCR, one entry per CDR3 protein. Of about 1 million distinct CDR3 sequences listed, about 23% were seen once; the top ten hold approximately 0.71%. This record comes from a study of blood T cells in healthy people across ages. Germline CDR1 reads LGHDT; CDR2 reads YNNKEL (reference sequence). Trimming shortened V by 1 base and J by 5 bases, and 14 bases separated the two germline ends. This CDR3 is 16 amino acids long. General study results and limits: CMV status of donors was not determined, possibly confounding expanded clonotype changes. Fewer expanded clones and more diversity marked long-lived versus aged donors.

In addition, the sample was reused for a study of T cells of mothers and their children. From that paper: Samples were provided by three healthy Caucasian mothers and their six children.

The receptor comes from a girl aged 2-9 years in good health. V gene TRBV3-1 combines with J gene TRBJ1-4; D remains unclear. Source material: blood. CDR3 DNA sequence: TGTGCCAGCAGCCAAGGAGAGTCAGGCTTCAATGAAAAACTGTTTTTT. Translated: CASSQGESGFNEKLFF. The full variable domain, rest sourced from reference TRBV3-1 and TRBJ1-4, is DTAVSQTPKYLVTQMGNDKSIKCEQNLGHDTMYWYKQDSKKFLKIMFSYNNKELIINETVPNRFSPKSPDKAHLNLHINSLELGDSAVYFCASSQGESGFNEKLFFGSGTQLSVL.